This paragraph covers one TCR beta chain sequence. Unique molecular identifiers tagged the TCRbeta library. TCRdb re-called the PCR reads through MiXCR, storing one row per CDR3 protein. The sample lists some 830,000 distinct CDR3 sequences; roughly 15% were seen once. The data belong to a study of T-cell reconstitution after alpha-beta-depleted transplantation in children. The CDR3 is 14 residues long. V was clipped by 7 bases and J by 3 bases, with 13 bases between them. The V gene's germline CDR1 is SGHTA and CDR2 FQGNSA. This TCR was sampled from a male patient under 18 who had a stem cell transplant for acute lymphoblastic leukemia, so the T cells may come from the graft donor. Specimen: PBMCs, mostly from graft donor cells, collected 360 days after TCRalphabeta/CD19-depleted stem cell transplant. The V gene is TRBV7-2, the J gene TRBJ2-1; the D gene is possibly TRBD2 (5 bases). The CDR3 reads CASNPGSHYNEQFF. As DNA, the CDR3 is TGTGCCAGCAACCCGGGGAGTCACTACAATGAGCAGTTCTTC.